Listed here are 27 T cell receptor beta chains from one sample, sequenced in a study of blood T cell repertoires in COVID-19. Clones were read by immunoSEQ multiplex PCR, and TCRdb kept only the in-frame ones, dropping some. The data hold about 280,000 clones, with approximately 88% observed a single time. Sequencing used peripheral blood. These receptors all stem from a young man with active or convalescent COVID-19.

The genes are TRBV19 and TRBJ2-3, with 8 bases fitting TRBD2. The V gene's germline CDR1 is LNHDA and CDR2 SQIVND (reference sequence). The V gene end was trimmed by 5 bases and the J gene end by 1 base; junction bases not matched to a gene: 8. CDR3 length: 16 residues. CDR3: CASSPRGGLGTDTQYF. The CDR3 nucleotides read TGTGCCAGTAGTCCCCGGGGGGGGTTGGGCACAGATACGCAGTATTTT.

The CDR3 coding sequence is TGTGCCAGCAGCTTCGTCCACCAAGAGACCCAGTACTTC. Translated: CASSFVHQETQYF. The V and J genes are TRBV11-3 and TRBJ2-5, with unresolved D. The V and J ends lost 3 bases and 0 bases respectively, with 5 bases between them. CDR3 length: 13 residues. CDR1 is SGHNT, CDR2 YENEEA, per germline.

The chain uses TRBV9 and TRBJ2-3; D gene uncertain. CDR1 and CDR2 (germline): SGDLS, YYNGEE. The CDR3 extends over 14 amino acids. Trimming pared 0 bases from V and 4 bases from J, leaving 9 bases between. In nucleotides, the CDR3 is TGTGCCAGCAGCGTAGCCCCGGTGGCAGATACGCAGTATTTT. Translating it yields CASSVAPVADTQYF.

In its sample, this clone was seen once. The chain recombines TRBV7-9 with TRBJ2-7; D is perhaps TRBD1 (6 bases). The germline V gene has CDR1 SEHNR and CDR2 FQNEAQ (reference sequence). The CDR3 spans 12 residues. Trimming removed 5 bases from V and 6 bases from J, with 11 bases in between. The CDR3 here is CASSPDRAEQYF. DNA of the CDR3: TGTGCCAGCAGCCCGGACAGAGCCGAGCAGTACTTC.

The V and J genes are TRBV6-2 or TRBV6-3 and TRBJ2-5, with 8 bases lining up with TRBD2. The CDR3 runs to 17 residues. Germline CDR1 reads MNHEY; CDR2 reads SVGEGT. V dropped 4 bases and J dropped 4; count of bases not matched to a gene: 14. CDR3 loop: CASSSPSGGLGLETQYF. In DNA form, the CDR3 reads TGTGCCAGCAGTTCCCCCTCGGGGGGGTTAGGATTAGAGACCCAGTACTTC.

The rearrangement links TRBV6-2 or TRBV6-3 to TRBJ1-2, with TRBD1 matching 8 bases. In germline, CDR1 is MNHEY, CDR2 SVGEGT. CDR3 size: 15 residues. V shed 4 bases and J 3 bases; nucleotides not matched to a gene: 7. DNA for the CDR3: TGTGCCAGCAGTTCAACCGGGACAGGTTACTATGGCTACACCTTC. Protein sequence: CASSSTGTGYYGYTF.

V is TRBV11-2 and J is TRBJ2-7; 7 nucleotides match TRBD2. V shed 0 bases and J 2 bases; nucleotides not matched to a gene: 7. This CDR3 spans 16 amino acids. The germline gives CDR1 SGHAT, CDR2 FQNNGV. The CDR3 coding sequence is TGTGCCAGCAGCTTAGATTCTAGGCTAGCGGCCTACGAGCAGTACTTC. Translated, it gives CASSLDSRLAAYEQYF.

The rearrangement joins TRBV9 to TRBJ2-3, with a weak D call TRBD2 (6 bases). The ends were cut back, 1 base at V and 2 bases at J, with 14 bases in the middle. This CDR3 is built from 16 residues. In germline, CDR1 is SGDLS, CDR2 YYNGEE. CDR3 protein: CASSVLASSLTDTQYF. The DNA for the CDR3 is TGTGCCAGCAGCGTACTAGCGTCTAGCCTCACAGATACGCAGTATTTT.

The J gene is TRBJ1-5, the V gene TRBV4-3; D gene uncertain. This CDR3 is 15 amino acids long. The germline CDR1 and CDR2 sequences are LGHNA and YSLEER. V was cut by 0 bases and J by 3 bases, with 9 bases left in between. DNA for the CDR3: TGCGCCAGCAGCCAAGATCTTGGCAACAATCAGCCCCAGCATTTT. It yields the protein CASSQDLGNNQPQHF.

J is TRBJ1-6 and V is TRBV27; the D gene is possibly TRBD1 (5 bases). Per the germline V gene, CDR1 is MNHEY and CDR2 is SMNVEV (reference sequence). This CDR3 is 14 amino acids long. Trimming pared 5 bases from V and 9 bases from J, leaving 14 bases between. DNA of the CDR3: TGTGCCAGCAGTCATCAGGGAAGTTCTTCACCCCTCCACTTT. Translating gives CASSHQGSSSPLHF.

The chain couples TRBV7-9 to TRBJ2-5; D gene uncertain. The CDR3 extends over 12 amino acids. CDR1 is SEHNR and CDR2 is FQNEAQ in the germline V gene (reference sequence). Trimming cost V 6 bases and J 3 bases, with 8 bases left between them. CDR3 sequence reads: CASSHIEETQYF. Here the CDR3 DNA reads TGTGCCAGCAGTCACATTGAAGAGACCCAGTACTTC.

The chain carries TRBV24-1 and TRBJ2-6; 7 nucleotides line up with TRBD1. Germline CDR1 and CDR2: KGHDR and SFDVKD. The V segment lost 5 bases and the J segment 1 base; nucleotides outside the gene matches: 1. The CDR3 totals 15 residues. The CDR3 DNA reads TGTGCCACCAGTGGGACAGGTTCTGGGGCCAACGTCCTGACTTTC. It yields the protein CATSGTGSGANVLTF.

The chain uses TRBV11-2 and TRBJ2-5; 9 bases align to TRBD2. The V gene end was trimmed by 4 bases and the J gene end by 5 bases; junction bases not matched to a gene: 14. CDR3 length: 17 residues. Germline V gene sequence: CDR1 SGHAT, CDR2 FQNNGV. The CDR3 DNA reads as TGTGCCAGCAGCTCCCGCAAGGGTGCGGGGGGGCGGGAGACCCAGTACTTC. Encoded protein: CASSSRKGAGGRETQYF.

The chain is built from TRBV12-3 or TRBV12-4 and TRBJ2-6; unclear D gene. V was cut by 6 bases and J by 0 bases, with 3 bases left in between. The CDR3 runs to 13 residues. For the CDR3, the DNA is TGTGCCAGCAGCCGCTCTGGGGCCAACGTCCTGACTTTC. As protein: CASSRSGANVLTF.

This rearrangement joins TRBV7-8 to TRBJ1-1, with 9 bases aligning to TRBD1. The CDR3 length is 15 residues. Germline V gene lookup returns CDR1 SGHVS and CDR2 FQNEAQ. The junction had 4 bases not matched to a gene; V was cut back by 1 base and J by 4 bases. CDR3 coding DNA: TGTGCCAGCAGCTTAGGGGTGACAGGGGGCACTGAAGCTTTCTTT. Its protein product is CASSLGVTGGTEAFF.

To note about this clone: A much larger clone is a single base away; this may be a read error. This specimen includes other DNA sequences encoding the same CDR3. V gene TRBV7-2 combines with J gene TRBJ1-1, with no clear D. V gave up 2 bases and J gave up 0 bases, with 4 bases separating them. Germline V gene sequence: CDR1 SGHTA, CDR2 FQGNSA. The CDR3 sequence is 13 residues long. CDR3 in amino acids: CASSLYMNTEAFF. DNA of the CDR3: TGTGCCAGCAGCTTATATATGAACACTGAAGCTTTCTTT.

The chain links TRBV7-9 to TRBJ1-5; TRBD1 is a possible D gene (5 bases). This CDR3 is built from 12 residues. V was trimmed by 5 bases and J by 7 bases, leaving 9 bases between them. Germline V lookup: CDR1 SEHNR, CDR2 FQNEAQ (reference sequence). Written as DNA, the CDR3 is TGTGCCAGCAGCCTTGGACACCAGCCCCAGCATTTT. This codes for CASSLGHQPQHF.

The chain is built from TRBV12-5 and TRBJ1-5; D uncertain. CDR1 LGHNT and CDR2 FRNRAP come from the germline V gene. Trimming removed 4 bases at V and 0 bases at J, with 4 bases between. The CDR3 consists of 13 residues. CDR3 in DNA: TGTGCTAGTGGTTCAGGTAGCAATCAGCCCCAGCATTTT. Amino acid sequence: CASGSGSNQPQHF.

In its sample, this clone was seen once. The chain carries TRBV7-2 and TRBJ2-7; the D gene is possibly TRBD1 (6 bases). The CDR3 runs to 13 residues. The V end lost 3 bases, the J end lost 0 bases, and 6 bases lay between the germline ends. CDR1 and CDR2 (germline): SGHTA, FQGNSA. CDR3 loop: CASSLDSSYEQYF. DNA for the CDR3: TGTGCCAGCAGCTTGGACAGCTCCTACGAGCAGTACTTC.

For the CDR3, the DNA is TGCAGTGCTCGGACAGCCGATGGCTACACCTTC. This codes for CSARTADGYTF. The chain joins TRBV20-1 to TRBJ1-2, with a tentative D call TRBD1 (6 bases). This CDR3 contains 11 residues. V gave up 5 bases and J gave up 6 bases, with 10 bases separating them. Per the germline V gene, CDR1 is DFQATT and CDR2 is SNEGSKA (reference sequence).

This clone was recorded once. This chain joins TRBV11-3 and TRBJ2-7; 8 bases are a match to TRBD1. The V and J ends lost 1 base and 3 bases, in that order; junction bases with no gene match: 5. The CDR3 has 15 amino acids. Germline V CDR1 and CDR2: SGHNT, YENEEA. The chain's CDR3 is CASSLAGTGSYEQYF. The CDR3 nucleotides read TGTGCCAGCAGCTTAGCAGGGACAGGAAGCTACGAGCAGTACTTC.

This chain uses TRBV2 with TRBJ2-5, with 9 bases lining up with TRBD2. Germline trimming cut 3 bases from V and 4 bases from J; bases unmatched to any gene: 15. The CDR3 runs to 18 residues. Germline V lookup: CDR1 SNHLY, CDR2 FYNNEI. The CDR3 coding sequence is TGTGCCAGCAGTGACCCCGCGGGGGGGCTTTTAGTAAGAGAGACCCAGTACTTC. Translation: CASSDPAGGLLVRETQYF.

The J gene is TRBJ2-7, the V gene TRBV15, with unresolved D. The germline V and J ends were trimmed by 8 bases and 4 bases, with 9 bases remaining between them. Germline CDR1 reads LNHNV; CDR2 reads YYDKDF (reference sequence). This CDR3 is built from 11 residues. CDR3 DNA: TGTGCCACCGGAGTCGGTTACGAGCAGTACTTC. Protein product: CATGVGYEQYF.

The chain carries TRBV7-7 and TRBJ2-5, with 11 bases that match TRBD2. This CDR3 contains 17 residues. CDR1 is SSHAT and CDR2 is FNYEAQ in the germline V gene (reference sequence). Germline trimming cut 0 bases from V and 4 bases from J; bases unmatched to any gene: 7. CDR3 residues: CASSLAWLAGGPETQYF. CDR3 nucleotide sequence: TGTGCCAGCAGCTTAGCTTGGCTAGCGGGGGGACCAGAGACCCAGTACTTC.

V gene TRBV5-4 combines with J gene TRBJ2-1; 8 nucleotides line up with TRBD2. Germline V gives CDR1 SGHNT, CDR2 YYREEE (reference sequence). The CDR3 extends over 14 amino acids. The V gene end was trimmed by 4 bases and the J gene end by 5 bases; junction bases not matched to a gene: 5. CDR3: CASSPGGTNNEQFF. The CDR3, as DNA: TGTGCCAGCAGCCCGGGGGGGACTAACAATGAGCAGTTCTTC.

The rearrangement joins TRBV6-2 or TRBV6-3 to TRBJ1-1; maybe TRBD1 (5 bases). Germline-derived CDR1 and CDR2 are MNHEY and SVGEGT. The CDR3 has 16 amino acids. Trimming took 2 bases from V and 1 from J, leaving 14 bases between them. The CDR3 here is CASSYTWRQGNTEAFF. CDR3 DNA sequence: TGTGCCAGCAGTTACACGTGGCGTCAGGGGAACACTGAAGCTTTCTTT.

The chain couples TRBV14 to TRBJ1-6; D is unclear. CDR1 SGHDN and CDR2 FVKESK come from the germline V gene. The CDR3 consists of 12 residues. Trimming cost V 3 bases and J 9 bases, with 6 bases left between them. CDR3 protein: CASSQFGSPLHF. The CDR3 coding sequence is TGTGCCAGCAGCCAGTTCGGTTCACCCCTCCACTTT.